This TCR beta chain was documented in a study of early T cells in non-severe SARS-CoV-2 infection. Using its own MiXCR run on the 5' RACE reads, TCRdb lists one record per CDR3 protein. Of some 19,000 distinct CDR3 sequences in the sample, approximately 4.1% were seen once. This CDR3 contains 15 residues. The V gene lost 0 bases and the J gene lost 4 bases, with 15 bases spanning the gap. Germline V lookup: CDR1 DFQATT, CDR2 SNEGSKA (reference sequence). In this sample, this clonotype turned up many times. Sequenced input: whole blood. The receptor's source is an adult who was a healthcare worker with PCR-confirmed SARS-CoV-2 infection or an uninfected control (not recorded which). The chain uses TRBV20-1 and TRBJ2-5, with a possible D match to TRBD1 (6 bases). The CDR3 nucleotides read TGCAGTGCTAGAGATCCTTCGACAGGAGGAGAGACCCAGTACTTC. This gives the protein CSARDPSTGGETQYF.